This T cell receptor beta chain is from a study of shared clonotypes between healthy human individuals. In CD8 memory, CD45RO+ cells were put together with CCR7-negative CD45RA+ TemRA cells. V lost 0 bases, J lost 4 bases, and 0 bases stayed unmatched. The CDR3 has 14 amino acids. Germline V gene lookup returns CDR1 MRHNA and CDR2 SNTAGT. Assay used: immunoSEQ multiplex PCR; TCRdb lists only in-frame clones, some missing. The data hold about 79,000 clones, with 60% to 70% observed a single time. Sequencing input: memory CD8+ T cells sorted from blood. Subset specified: CD45RO+ cells pooled with CCR7-negative TemRA cells. The chain recombines TRBV6-4 with TRBJ2-3, with 8 nucleotides matching TRBD2. This receptor was taken from a man aged 25-45 years in good health. CDR3 sequence reads: CASSDSAGADTQYF. As DNA, the CDR3 is TGTGCCAGCAGTGACTCAGCGGGAGCAGATACGCAGTATTTT.